The 25 T cell receptor beta chains in this list originate from one sample, sequenced in a study of blood T cell repertoires in COVID-19. Profiled with immunoSEQ multiplex PCR; TCRdb holds only in-frame clones, not every one. The table includes 80,000 to 100,000 clones, roughly 70% detected once. Material for sequencing was peripheral blood. All receptors come from a man aged 70-80 years with COVID-19, enrolled during active disease.

This chain links TRBV4-3 with TRBJ2-7; weak D call: TRBD1 (6 bases). V gave up 0 bases and J gave up 12 bases, with 18 bases separating them. The CDR3 contains 14 residues. The V gene's germline CDR1 is LGHNA and CDR2 YSLEER. In DNA form, the CDR3 reads TGCGCCAGCAGCCAAGAACGGGACCAGGGGCCGTGGTACTTC. Translated, it gives CASSQERDQGPWYF.

V and J are TRBV18 and TRBJ1-1; the D gene is possibly TRBD1 (6 bases). Germline V gene lookup returns CDR1 KGHSH and CDR2 LQKENI. This CDR3 spans 14 amino acids. Between the trimmed V and J ends, which lost 3 bases and 6 bases, there was a span of 14 bases. For the CDR3, the DNA is TGTGCCAGCTCACCCCGGACAGTGGCAGCTGAAGCTTTCTTT. Translation: CASSPRTVAAEAFF.

V is TRBV19 and J is TRBJ2-7, with 9 bases fitting TRBD2. Unmatched junction bases numbered 10, after V lost 7 bases and J lost 3 bases. CDR1 is LNHDA, CDR2 SQIVND, per germline (reference sequence). This CDR3 spans 15 amino acids. CDR3 in amino acids: CASTLGSGSIYEQYF. The CDR3 DNA is TGTGCCAGTACGCTTGGTAGCGGGAGTATCTACGAGCAGTACTTC.

As to this clone: One junction end disagrees with the germline gene, perhaps due to a read error. The genes are TRBV30 and TRBJ2-7; 7 bases line up with TRBD1. Germline V gene sequence: CDR1 GTSNPN, CDR2 SVGIG (reference sequence). The CDR3 runs 13 residues. CDR3: CAWSVPGGQALGF. CDR3 sequence (DNA): TGTGCCTGGAGTGTACCCGGCGGACAGGCCCTTGGCTTC.

The chain uses TRBV24-1 and TRBJ2-3; 7 nucleotides line up with TRBD1. The CDR3 sequence is 13 residues long. The germline gives CDR1 KGHDR, CDR2 SFDVKD. The trim removed 7 bases at V and 0 bases at J, leaving 0 bases unmatched. The CDR3 region is CATRGQSTDTQYF. The CDR3 DNA reads as TGTGCCACCAGGGGACAGAGCACAGATACGCAGTATTTT.

The J gene is TRBJ2-1, the V gene TRBV5-1, with D possibly TRBD2 on 5 matching bases. V dropped 3 bases and J dropped 0 bases, with 16 bases sitting between them. Looked up from germline, CDR1 is SGHRS and CDR2 is YFSETQ. The CDR3 runs to 17 residues. Written as DNA, the CDR3 is TGCGCCAGCAGCTCAGAGCGGTTCCAGAGCTCCTACAATGAGCAGTTCTTC. Protein: CASSSERFQSSYNEQFF.

The chain recombines TRBV28 with TRBJ2-1, with 11 bases aligning to TRBD2. The CDR3 extends over 15 amino acids. J lost 6 bases, V lost 5 bases, and 6 bases had no gene match. The germline V gene encodes CDR1 MDHEN and CDR2 SYDVKM. CDR3 nucleotides: TGTGCCAGCAGTGCAACGGGACTAGCGGCCAATGAGCAGTTCTTC. This translates into CASSATGLAANEQFF.

The gene calls are TRBV27 and TRBJ2-1; 10 positions match TRBD2. The CDR3 totals 15 residues. J gave up 6 bases and V 7 bases, and 9 bases lay outside the gene matches. CDR1 and CDR2 (germline): MNHEY, SMNVEV (reference sequence). CDR3 residues: CASIKSGRVANEQFF. The DNA for the CDR3 is TGTGCCAGCATAAAAAGCGGGAGGGTTGCCAATGAGCAGTTCTTC.

The chain links TRBV7-2 to TRBJ2-5; 7 nucleotides line up with TRBD1. CDR1 is SGHTA and CDR2 is FQGNSA in the germline V gene. The CDR3 has 14 residues. Trimming took 4 bases from V and 1 from J; bases not matched to a gene: 3. The CDR3 sequence: CASSSQGVQETQYF. CDR3 DNA: TGTGCCAGCAGCTCCCAGGGGGTCCAAGAGACCCAGTACTTC.

Many counts were recorded for this clone. The sample has other DNA sequences that encode this CDR3 too. This chain uses TRBV29-1 with TRBJ2-3; TRBD1 aligns across 12 bases. Germline values: CDR1 SQVTM, CDR2 ANQGSEA. The junction had 2 bases not matched to a gene; V was cut back by 1 base and J by 6 bases. The CDR3 runs 14 residues. CDR3 sequence: CSVEVGQGADTQYF. The CDR3 nucleotides are TGCAGCGTTGAAGTGGGACAGGGGGCTGATACGCAGTATTTT.

This clone occurred a few times. The sample contains more than one DNA sequence encoding this CDR3. The rearrangement uses TRBV29-1 and TRBJ2-3; TRBD2 matches at 11 bases. This CDR3 has 12 amino acids. Germline values: CDR1 SQVTM, CDR2 ANQGSEA. Losses at the gene ends were 7 bases for V and 3 bases for J; bases not matched to a gene: 0. CDR3 amino acids: CSGTSGTDTQYF. CDR3 sequence (DNA): TGCAGCGGGACTAGCGGGACAGATACGCAGTATTTT.

The genes are TRBV11-2 and TRBJ1-5; a weak D match, TRBD1 (6 bases). Trimming took off 0 bases at V and 7 bases at J, with 7 bases between the two ends. The germline CDR1 and CDR2 sequences are SGHAT and FQNNGV. The CDR3 totals 13 residues. The chain's CDR3 is CASSLEGGQPQHF. CDR3 sequence (DNA): TGTGCCAGCAGCTTAGAAGGGGGACAGCCCCAGCATTTT. Full variable domain (outside the CDR3, taken from reference TRBV11-2 and TRBJ1-5): EAGVAQSPRYKIIEKRQSVAFWCNPISGHATLYWYQQILGQGPKLLIQFQNNGVVDDSQLPKDRFSAERLKGVDSTLKIQPAKLEDSAVYLCASSLEGGQPQHFGDGTRLSIL.

The table lists this clone with a count of one. CDR3 DNA: TGTGCCAGCAGTTACTCGGGACAGGGGTGGAGGGGGGAAGCTTTCTTT. It translates to CASSYSGQGWRGEAFF. V and J are TRBV6-5 and TRBJ1-1; 10 bases match TRBD1. V gave up 0 bases and J gave up 8 bases; unmatched junction bases: 9. The CDR3 length is 16 residues. The germline CDR1 and CDR2 sequences are MNHEY and SVGAGI.

The V gene is TRBV14, the J gene TRBJ1-4, with unresolved D. The CDR3 is 15 residues long. Trimming pared 1 base from V and 2 bases from J, leaving 8 bases between. Per germline, CDR1 SGHDN and CDR2 FVKESK. Here the CDR3 reads CASSQVGGTNEKLFF. The CDR3 DNA sequence: TGTGCCAGCAGCCAAGTAGGAGGGACTAATGAAAAACTGTTTTTT.

This clone was observed once. The rearrangement uses TRBV5-6 and TRBJ2-4; TRBD1 matches at 7 bases. From germline, CDR1 is SGHDT and CDR2 YYEEEE. Germline trimming cut 5 bases from V and 10 bases from J; bases unmatched to any gene: 6. The CDR3 covers 12 residues. In DNA form, the CDR3 reads TGTGCCAGCAGGGGACAGTCCCTAATTCAGTACTTC. Translated: CASRGQSLIQYF.

V is TRBV30 and J is TRBJ2-1, with TRBD1 matching over 8 bases. Germline CDR1 and CDR2: GTSNPN and SVGIG (reference sequence). The CDR3 spans 14 residues. V shed 1 base and J 3 bases; nucleotides not matched to a gene: 2. Written as DNA, the CDR3 is TGTGCCTGGAGTGCAACAGGGGGCTACAATGAGCAGTTCTTC. It yields the protein CAWSATGGYNEQFF.

The gene calls are TRBV5-1 and TRBJ1-3, with 8 bases that match TRBD1. Germline V gene lookup returns CDR1 SGHRS and CDR2 YFSETQ. Losses at the gene ends were 5 bases for V and 8 bases for J; bases not matched to a gene: 6. There are 13 residues in the CDR3. CDR3 bases: TGCGCCAGCAGAAAAGGACAGGGAGACACCATATATTTT. Translation gives CASRKGQGDTIYF.

V is TRBV5-1 and J is TRBJ1-2, with TRBD1 as a possible D gene (5 bases). CDR1 and CDR2 (germline): SGHRS, YFSETQ. The CDR3 is 17 residues long. Trimming took off 4 bases at V and 4 bases at J, with 23 bases between the two ends. The chain's CDR3 is CASSAGGMPREGYGYTF. For the CDR3, the DNA is TGCGCCAGCAGCGCCGGGGGGATGCCAAGAGAAGGCTATGGCTACACCTTC. The variable domain in full, with the rest retrieved from reference TRBV5-1 and TRBJ1-2, is KAGVTQTPRYLIKTRGQQVTLSCSPISGHRSVSWYQQTPGQGLQFLFEYFSETQRNKGNFPGRFSGRQFSNSRSEMNVSTLELGDSALYLCASSAGGMPREGYGYTFGSGTRLTVV.

The count of this clone is one. The CDR3 loop is CASSFLWRGPGTGELFF. The DNA of the CDR3 is TGTGCCAGCAGTTTCTTATGGCGGGGCCCGGGCACCGGGGAGCTGTTTTTT. J is TRBJ2-2 and V is TRBV28, with a weak D call TRBD2 (6 bases). CDR3 size: 17 residues. Per the germline V gene, CDR1 is MDHEN and CDR2 is SYDVKM. Trimming removed 3 bases from V and 4 bases from J, with 18 bases in between.

The chain recombines TRBV9 with TRBJ2-5, with TRBD2 matching 8 bases. Germline V CDR1 and CDR2: SGDLS, YYNGEE. The CDR3 is 15 amino acids. Trimming cost V 2 bases and J 2 bases; bases outside gene matches: 5. The CDR3 nucleotides read TGTGCCAGCAGCGTCGCCGGGGGGGCACAAGAGACCCAGTACTTC. Protein product: CASSVAGGAQETQYF.

J is TRBJ1-2 and V is TRBV6-6; 7 bases are shared with TRBD1. The CDR3 loop spans 16 amino acids. The germline gives CDR1 MNHNY, CDR2 SVGAGI (reference sequence). The J segment lost 2 bases and the V segment lost 4 bases, leaving 10 bases of the junction unmatched. The CDR3 loop reads CASSFVRQGTNYGYTF. Written as DNA, the CDR3 is TGTGCCAGCAGTTTCGTCCGACAGGGAACCAACTATGGCTACACCTTC.

The genes are TRBV2 and TRBJ1-1; D is possibly TRBD1 (5 bases). Trimming left V 0 bases short and J 6 bases short, with 11 bases between. Germline CDR1 reads SNHLY; CDR2 reads FYNNEI. The CDR3 is made up of 14 amino acids. CDR3 DNA: TGTGCCAGCAGTGAAGCGGGGCACTTGCCTGAAGCTTTCTTT. Translating gives CASSEAGHLPEAFF.

This clone was seen only once. In nucleotides, the CDR3 is TGTGCCAGCAGCTCGGGACAGGGGAACACCGGGGAGCTGTTTTTT. Protein product: CASSSGQGNTGELFF. This chain links TRBV7-3 with TRBJ2-2, with TRBD1 matching 9 bases. The CDR3 spans 15 residues. Germline V lookup: CDR1 SGHTA, CDR2 FQGTGA. Trimming took 4 bases from V and 1 from J; bases not matched to a gene: 1.

This clone was found a few times. The chain carries TRBV2 and TRBJ2-1; TRBD2 is a possible D gene (6 bases). Germline lookup yields CDR1 SNHLY and CDR2 FYNNEI. Between the trimmed V and J ends, which lost 8 bases and 9 bases, there was a span of 20 bases. There are 14 residues in the CDR3. The CDR3 DNA reads TGTGCCAGCCGTAGTTTAACCGTGGGGGGTGAGCAGTTCTTC. Encoded protein: CASRSLTVGGEQFF.

This clone turned up a few times. The chain couples TRBV2 to TRBJ1-5; D is undetermined. Germline assignment: CDR1 SNHLY and CDR2 FYNNEI. V gave up 6 bases and J gave up 6 bases, with 15 bases separating them. The CDR3 length is 14 residues. The CDR3 region has the DNA TGTGCCAGCAGGAGAGGGAACATAGGTCAGCCCCAGCATTTT. Protein: CASRRGNIGQPQHF. The full variable domain, its missing parts supplied by reference TRBV2 and TRBJ1-5, is EPEVTQTPSHQVTQMGQEVILRCVPISNHLYFYWYRQILGQKVEFLVSFYNNEISEKSEIFDDQFSVERPDGSNFTLKIRSTKLEDSAMYFCASRRGNIGQPQHFGDGTRLSIL.